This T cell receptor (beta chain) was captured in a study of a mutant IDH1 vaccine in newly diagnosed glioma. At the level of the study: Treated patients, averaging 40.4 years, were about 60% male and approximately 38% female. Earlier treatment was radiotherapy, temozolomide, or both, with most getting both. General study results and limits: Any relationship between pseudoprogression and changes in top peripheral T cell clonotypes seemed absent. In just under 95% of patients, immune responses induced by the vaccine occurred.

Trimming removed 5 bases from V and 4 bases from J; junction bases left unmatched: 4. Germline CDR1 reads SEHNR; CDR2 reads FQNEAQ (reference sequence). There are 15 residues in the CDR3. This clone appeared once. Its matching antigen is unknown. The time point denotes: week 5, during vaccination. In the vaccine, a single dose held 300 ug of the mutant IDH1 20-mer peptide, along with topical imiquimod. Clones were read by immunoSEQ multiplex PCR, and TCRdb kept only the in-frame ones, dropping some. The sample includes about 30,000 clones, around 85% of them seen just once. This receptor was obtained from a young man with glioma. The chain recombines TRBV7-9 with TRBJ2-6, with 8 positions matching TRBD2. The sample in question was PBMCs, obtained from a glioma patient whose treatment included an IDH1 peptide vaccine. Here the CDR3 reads CASSPGGAGANVLTF. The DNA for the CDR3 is TGTGCCAGCAGCCCGGGGGGGGCCGGGGCCAACGTCCTGACTTTC.